The rows below give T cell receptor beta chains drawn from one sample of a study of control samples from healthy donors and cancer patients. Libraries were prepared by immunoSEQ multiplex PCR; TCRdb keeps only in-frame clonotypes and omits some of them. In the table there are about 120,000 clones, roughly 90% of which are singletons. The sequencing sample was made of blood. These receptor sequences come from a man between 50 and 59 years old in good health. The CDR3 runs from the conserved cysteine through the conserved F or W. Fields, in order: V gene, clone size, D gene, CDR3 length, J gene, CDR3 DNA, CDR3 protein. D genes are given only for firm matches. A clone size is listed for some rows: how often the clone was seen (once, few, many), or a class if it is expanded.

>TRBV24-1|NA|NA|14|TRBJ2-1
TGTGCCACCTCGTTCGGGGCGCAGAGTAATGAGCAGTTCTTC
CATSFGAQSNEQFF
>TRBV11-2|NA|NA|15|TRBJ1-2
TGTGCCAGCAGTCGAGACCCGGGGCGAGAGGGCGGCTACACCTTC
CASSRDPGREGGYTF
>TRBV24-1|once|NA|16|TRBJ2-1
TGTGCCACCAGTGATGTGACAGGAGACTCCTACAATGAGCAGTTCTTC
CATSDVTGDSYNEQFF
>TRBV9|NA|TRBD1|15|TRBJ2-2
TGTGCCAGCAGCGGCGACAGGGTAGGCACCGGGGAGCTGTTTTTT
CASSGDRVGTGELFF
>TRBV13|NA|NA|11|TRBJ2-3
TGTGCCAGCAGCGCCACAGATACGCAGTATTTT
CASSATDTQYF
>TRBV3-1/TRBV3-2|NA|NA|15|TRBJ2-1
TGTGCCAGCAGTCTGGACGGCTTCTCCTACAATGAGCAGTTCTTC
CASSLDGFSYNEQFF
>TRBV11-3|NA|TRBD1|14|TRBJ2-5
TGTGCCAGCAGCTCTGACAGGGGACAAGAGACCCAGTACTTC
CASSSDRGQETQYF
>TRBV6-6|NA|NA|15|TRBJ1-4
TGTGCCAGCAGGCCCGCGGGGGTCAACCCGAAAAAACTGTTTTTT
CASRPAGVNPKKLFF
>TRBV24-1|NA|TRBD1|14|TRBJ2-7
TGTGCCACCAGTGATTCCAGGGGGCCTGGGGAGCAGTACTTC
CATSDSRGPGEQYF
>TRBV7-2|NA|TRBD2|15|TRBJ2-3
TGTGCCAGCAGCTTTGGCGGGGGGGCCGCAGATACGCAGTATTTT
CASSFGGGAADTQYF
>TRBV3-1/TRBV3-2|NA|NA|15|TRBJ1-1
TGTGCCAGCAGCCAAGAGGGAAATCCGAACACTGAAGCTTTCTTT
CASSQEGNPNTEAFF
>TRBV5-1|NA|TRBD2|15|TRBJ2-5
TGCGCCAGCAGCTTGGGGGAGGGTCCTCAAGAGACCCAGTACTTC
CASSLGEGPQETQYF
>TRBV14|NA|NA|16|TRBJ2-1
TGTGCCAGCAGCCAAGGGCAAAACCCCTTCTACAATGAGCAGTTCTTC
CASSQGQNPFYNEQFF
>TRBV18|NA|NA|14|TRBJ1-1
TGTGCCAGCTCACCGAAAGAATTGAACACTGAAGCTTTCTTT
CASSPKELNTEAFF
>TRBV19|NA|NA|12|TRBJ1-2
TGTGCCAGTAGTCCCCCAGGACGGGGCTACACCTTC
CASSPPGRGYTF
>TRBV7-8|once|NA|14|TRBJ1-2
TGTGCCAGCAGACCCGTGGACGTCGACTATGGCTACACCTTC
CASRPVDVDYGYTF